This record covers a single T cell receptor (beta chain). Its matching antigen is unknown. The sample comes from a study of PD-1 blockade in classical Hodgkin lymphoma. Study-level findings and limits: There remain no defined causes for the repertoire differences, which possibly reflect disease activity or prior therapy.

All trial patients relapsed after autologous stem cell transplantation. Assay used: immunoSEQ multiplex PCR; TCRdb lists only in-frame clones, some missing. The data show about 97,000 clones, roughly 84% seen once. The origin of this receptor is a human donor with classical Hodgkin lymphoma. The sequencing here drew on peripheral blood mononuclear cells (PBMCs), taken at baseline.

CDR3 residues: CASSPPGAYGYTF. CDR3 DNA sequence: TGTGCCAGCAGCCCTCCCGGGGCCTATGGCTACACCTTC. V and J are TRBV27 and TRBJ1-2; weak D call: TRBD1 (5 bases). Germline V lookup: CDR1 MNHEY, CDR2 SMNVEV (reference sequence). CDR3 size: 13 residues. V dropped 6 bases and J dropped 4 bases, with 12 bases sitting between them.